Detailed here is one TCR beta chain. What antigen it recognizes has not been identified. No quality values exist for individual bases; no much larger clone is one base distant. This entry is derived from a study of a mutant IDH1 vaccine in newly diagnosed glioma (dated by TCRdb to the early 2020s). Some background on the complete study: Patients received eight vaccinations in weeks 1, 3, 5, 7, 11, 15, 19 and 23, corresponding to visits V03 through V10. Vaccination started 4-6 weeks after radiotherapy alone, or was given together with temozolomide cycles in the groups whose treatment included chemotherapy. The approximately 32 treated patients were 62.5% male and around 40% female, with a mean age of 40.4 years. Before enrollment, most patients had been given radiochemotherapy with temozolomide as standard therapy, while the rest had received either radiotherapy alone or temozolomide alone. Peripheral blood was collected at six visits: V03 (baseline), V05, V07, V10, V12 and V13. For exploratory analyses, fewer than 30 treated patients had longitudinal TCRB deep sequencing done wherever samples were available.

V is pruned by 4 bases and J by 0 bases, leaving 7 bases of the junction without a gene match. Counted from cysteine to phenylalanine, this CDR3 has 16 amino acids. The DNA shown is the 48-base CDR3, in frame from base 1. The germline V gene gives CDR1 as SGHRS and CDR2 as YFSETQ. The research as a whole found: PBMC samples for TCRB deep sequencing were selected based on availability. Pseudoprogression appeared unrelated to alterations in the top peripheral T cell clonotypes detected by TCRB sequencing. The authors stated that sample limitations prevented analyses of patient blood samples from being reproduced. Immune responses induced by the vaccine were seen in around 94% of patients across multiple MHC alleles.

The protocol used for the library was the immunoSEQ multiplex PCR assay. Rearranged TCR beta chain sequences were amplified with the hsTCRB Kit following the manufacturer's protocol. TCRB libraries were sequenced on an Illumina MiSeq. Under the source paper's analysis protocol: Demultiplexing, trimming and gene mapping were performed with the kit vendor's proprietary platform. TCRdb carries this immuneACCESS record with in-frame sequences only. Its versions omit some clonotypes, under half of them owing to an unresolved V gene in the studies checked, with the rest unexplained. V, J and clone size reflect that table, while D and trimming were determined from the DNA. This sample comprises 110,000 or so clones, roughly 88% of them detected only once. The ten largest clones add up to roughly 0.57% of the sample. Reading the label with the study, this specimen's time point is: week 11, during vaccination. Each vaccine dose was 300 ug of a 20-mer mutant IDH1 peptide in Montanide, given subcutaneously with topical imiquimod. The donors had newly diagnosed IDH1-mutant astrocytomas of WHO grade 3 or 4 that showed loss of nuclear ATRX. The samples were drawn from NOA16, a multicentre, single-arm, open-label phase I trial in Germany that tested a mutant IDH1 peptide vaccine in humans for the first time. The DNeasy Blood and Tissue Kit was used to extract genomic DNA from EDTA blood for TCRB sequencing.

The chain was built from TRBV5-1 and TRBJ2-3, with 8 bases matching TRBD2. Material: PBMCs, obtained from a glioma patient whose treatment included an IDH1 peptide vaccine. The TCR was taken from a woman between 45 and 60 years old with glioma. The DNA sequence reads TGCGCCAGCAGCCAGAGGACTAGCAGTAGCACAGATACGCAGTATTTT. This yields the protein CASSQRTSSSTDTQYF.